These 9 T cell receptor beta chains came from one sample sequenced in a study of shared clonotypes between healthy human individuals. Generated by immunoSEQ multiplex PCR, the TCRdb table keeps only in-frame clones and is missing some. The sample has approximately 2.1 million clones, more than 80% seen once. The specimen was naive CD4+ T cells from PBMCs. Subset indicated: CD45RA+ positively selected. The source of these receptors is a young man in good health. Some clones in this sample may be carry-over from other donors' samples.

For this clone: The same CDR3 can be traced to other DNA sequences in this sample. The CDR3 DNA follows: TGTGCCAGCAGCGTCGGTACGACTGGGGCCAACGTCCTGACTTTC. It yields the protein CASSVGTTGANVLTF. This chain connects TRBV9 to TRBJ2-6; D unresolved. Germline V gives CDR1 SGDLS, CDR2 YYNGEE. The germline V and J ends were trimmed by 2 bases and 2 bases, with 8 bases remaining between them. The CDR3 is 15 amino acids.

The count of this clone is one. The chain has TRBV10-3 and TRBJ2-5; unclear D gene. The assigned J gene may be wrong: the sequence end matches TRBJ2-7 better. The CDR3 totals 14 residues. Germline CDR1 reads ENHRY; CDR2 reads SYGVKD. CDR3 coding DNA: TGTGCCATCAGTGAGTCGATGTTGGCAGACGAGCAGTACTTC. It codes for CAISESMLADEQYF.

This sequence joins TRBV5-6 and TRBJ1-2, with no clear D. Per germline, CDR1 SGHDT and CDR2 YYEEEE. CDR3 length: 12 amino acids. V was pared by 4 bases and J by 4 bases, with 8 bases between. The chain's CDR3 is CASSEGPYGYTF. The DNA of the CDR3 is TGTGCCAGCAGCGAGGGCCCCTATGGCTACACCTTC.

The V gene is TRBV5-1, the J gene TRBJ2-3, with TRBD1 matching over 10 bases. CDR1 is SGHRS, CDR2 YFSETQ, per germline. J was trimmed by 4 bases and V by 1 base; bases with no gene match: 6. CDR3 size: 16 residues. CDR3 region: CASSLFQTGGPDTQYF. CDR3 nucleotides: TGCGCCAGCAGCTTGTTTCAGACAGGGGGCCCAGATACGCAGTATTTT.

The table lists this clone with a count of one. The CDR3 DNA is TGCAGCGCCGAATGGGCAAGGGACACTGAAGCTTTCTTT. Encoded protein: CSAEWARDTEAFF. The V call is TRBV29-1, the J call TRBJ1-1; D is unresolved. With 7 bases removed from V and 3 bases from J, the gap between germline ends came to 15 bases. CDR1 and CDR2 from the germline V gene are SQVTM and ANQGSEA. The CDR3 loop spans 13 amino acids.

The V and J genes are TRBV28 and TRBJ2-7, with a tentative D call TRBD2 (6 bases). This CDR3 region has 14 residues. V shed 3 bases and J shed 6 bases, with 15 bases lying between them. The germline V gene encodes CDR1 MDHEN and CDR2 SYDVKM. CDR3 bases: TGTGCCAGCAGTTTGGAACTAGCAGTAGGCGAGCAGTACTTC. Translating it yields CASSLELAVGEQYF.

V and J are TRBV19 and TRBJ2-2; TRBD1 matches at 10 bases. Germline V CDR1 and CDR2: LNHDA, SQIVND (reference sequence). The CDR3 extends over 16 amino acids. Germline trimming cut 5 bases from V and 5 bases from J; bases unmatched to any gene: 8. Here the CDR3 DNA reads TGTGCCAGTAGTCCGGGGGACAGGGGTAGGACCGGGGAGCTGTTTTTT. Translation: CASSPGDRGRTGELFF.

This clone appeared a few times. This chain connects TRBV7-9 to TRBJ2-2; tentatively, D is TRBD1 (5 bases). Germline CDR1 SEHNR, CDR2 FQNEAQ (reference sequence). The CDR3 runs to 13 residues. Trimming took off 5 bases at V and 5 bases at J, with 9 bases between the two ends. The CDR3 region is CASSPQGTGELFF. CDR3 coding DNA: TGTGCCAGCAGCCCCCAGGGTACCGGGGAGCTGTTTTTT.

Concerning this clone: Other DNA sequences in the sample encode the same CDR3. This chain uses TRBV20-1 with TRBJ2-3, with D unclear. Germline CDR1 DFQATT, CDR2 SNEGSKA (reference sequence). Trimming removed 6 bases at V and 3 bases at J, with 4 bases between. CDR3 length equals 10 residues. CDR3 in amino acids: CSASTDTQYF. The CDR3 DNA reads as TGCAGTGCATCAACAGATACGCAGTATTTT.